This T cell receptor (beta chain) was observed in a study of CD8+CD57+ T cells in acquired aplastic anemia. Germline V CDR1 and CDR2: SGHTA, FQGNSA. The CDR3 is made up of 13 amino acids. Trimming took off 5 bases at V and 9 bases at J, with 11 bases between the two ends. The template used for profiling TCR beta VDJ and CDR3 was genomic DNA. TCRdb reprocessed the reads via MiXCR and lists one record per CDR3 protein. The repertoire holds 65,000 to 85,000 distinct CDR3 sequences, with almost 55% as singletons. The sequenced material came from sorted CD4+, CD8+, or CD8+CD57+ T cells (not recorded which) from PBMCs. The TCR originated in a human donor in good health, serving as a control. The chain is built from TRBV7-2 and TRBJ1-6, with D unresolved. The CDR3 coding sequence is TGTGCCAGCAGCCAAATACAAGCTTCACCCCTCCACTTT. Residues: CASSQIQASPLHF.